This is a list of T cell receptor beta chains from one sample in a study of cytomegalovirus exposure and HLA in healthy donors. Method: immunoSEQ multiplex PCR; TCRdb's copy keeps in-frame clones and lacks some. Of 95,000 to 150,000 clones in the sample, roughly four fifths were seen once. The sample taken for sequencing was PBMCs. These receptors were collected from a woman aged 18-29 years in good health and CMV-seronegative. Both conserved end residues are part of each CDR3. A D gene is named only where the DNA matches it firmly. Some rows have no size entry. The others give once, few or many, or a class for an expanded clone.

D gene | clone size | J gene | V gene | CDR3 DNA | CDR3 protein
- | - | TRBJ1-5 | TRBV27 | TGTGCCAGCAGCTTAGGGAATCGACAGGCGAATCAGCCCCAGCATTTT | CASSLGNRQANQPQHF
- | - | TRBJ1-2 | TRBV5-6 | TGTGCCAGCAGCTTGGGAATGGGGCCCGCTAACTATGGCTACACCTTC | CASSLGMGPANYGYTF
- | - | TRBJ2-1 | TRBV11-2 | TGTGCCAGCAGCTTAGGCCACAGGGGAGGCTACAATGAGCAGTTCTTC | CASSLGHRGGYNEQFF
TRBD2 | once | TRBJ2-1 | TRBV9 | TGTGCCAGCAGCGTAGCGGGGGGGTTGAATGAGCAGTTCTTC | CASSVAGGLNEQFF
TRBD2 | - | TRBJ2-7 | TRBV9 | TGTGCCAGCAGCCCGACTAGCGGGAGTTCAGACGAGCAGTACTTC | CASSPTSGSSDEQYF
- | - | TRBJ1-5 | TRBV7-9 | TGTGCCAGCAGCTTAGGGGAGGATAGCAATCAGCCCCAGCATTTT | CASSLGEDSNQPQHF
- | - | TRBJ2-7 | TRBV18 | TGTGCCAGCTCCCGTTCAGGCGCCCTCTCCTACGAGCAGTACTTC | CASSRSGALSYEQYF
- | - | TRBJ1-1 | TRBV4-1 | TGCGCCAGCAGCCACGGAGGGAGGTGGAACACTGAAGCTTTCTTT | CASSHGGRWNTEAFF
- | - | TRBJ2-7 | TRBV2 | TGTGCCAGCAGTGACCCCGGTCCAGGGTACTTC | CASSDPGPGYF
- | - | TRBJ2-2 | TRBV2 | TGTGCCAGCAGTCAAATCGGGTTACCCGGGGAGCTGTTTTTT | CASSQIGLPGELFF
- | - | TRBJ1-5 | TRBV6-4 | TGTGCCAGCAGTTGGGGCGGCAATCAGCCCCAGCATTTT | CASSWGGNQPQHF
TRBD2 | once | TRBJ2-1 | TRBV6-6 | TGTGCCAGCAGCTGGACTAGCGGGGCCTACAATGAGCAGTTCTTC | CASSWTSGAYNEQFF
- | - | TRBJ1-2 | TRBV14 | TGTGCCAGCAGCCAATACAGGCACTATGGCTACACCTTC | CASSQYRHYGYTF
- | - | TRBJ2-6 | TRBV7-9 | TGTGCCAGCAGCTTAGGTTCAGTCGGCCTGGCGGCTGGGGCCAACGTCCTGACTTTC | CASSLGSVGLAAGANVLTF
TRBD1 | - | TRBJ1-6 | TRBV11-2 | TGTGCCAGCAGGCCAGGGGGCAGGAATTCACCCCTCCACTTT | CASRPGGRNSPLHF
- | few | TRBJ1-1 | TRBV6-1 | TGTGCCAGCAGTGACAGGGGAACTGAAGCTTTCTTT | CASSDRGTEAFF
TRBD1 | - | TRBJ2-7 | TRBV10-3 | TGTGCCATCAGGGCCGACAGGGGTGGCTACGAGCAGTACTTC | CAIRADRGGYEQYF
- | - | TRBJ1-3 | TRBV18 | TGTGCCAGCTCACCAATCGGGTCGGGAAACACCATATATTTT | CASSPIGSGNTIYF
- | - | TRBJ1-1 | TRBV6-6 | TGTGCCAGCAGCCCGCGGGAAGGCACTGAAGCTTTCTTT | CASSPREGTEAFF
- | - | TRBJ2-5 | TRBV18 | TGTGCCAGCTCACCAAAGGGGGGGCTGGAGACCCAGTACTTC | CASSPKGGLETQYF
TRBD2 | - | TRBJ2-1 | TRBV13 | TGTGCCAGCAGCCCTCTGGCGGGGGGGCAGAATGAGCAGTTCTTC | CASSPLAGGQNEQFF
TRBD1 | - | TRBJ1-1 | TRBV5-1 | TGCGCCAGCAGCTTGGCAGGACAGGGTGGGGGTTGGAACACTGAAGCTTTCTTT | CASSLAGQGGGWNTEAFF
TRBD1 | - | TRBJ1-2 | TRBV14 | TGTGCCAGCAGCCAGGGACAGAACTATGGCTACACCTTC | CASSQGQNYGYTF
- | - | TRBJ2-1 | TRBV5-5 | TGTGCCAGCAGCCTCCGGCCATCGGGGTCGGGCAATGAGCAGTTCTTC | CASSLRPSGSGNEQFF
TRBD2 | - | TRBJ2-3 | TRBV2 | TGTGCCAGCAGTAGGAGCGGGAGGGTTGGCACAGATACGCAGTATTTT | CASSRSGRVGTDTQYF
TRBD1 | - | TRBJ2-7 | TRBV5-1 | TGCGCCAGCAGCCCAGGGGGCCGGATCTCCGAGCAGTACTTC | CASSPGGRISEQYF
TRBD2 | - | TRBJ2-5 | TRBV15 | TGTGCCACCAGCAGACTCCCCGCCAGCGGGAACGCGAGAAAGACCCAGTACTTC | CATSRLPASGNARKTQYF
- | - | TRBJ2-5 | TRBV7-9 | TGTGCCAGCAGCTTAGGCAGCGCTCAAGAGACCCAGTACTTC | CASSLGSAQETQYF
- | - | TRBJ1-5 | TRBV27 | TGTGCCAGCAAACCAGGGGTTTACCAGCCCCAGCATTTT | CASKPGVYQPQHF
- | - | TRBJ1-1 | TRBV7-9 | TGTGCCAGCAATGGGGGGACTGTCACTGAAGCTTTCTTT | CASNGGTVTEAFF
- | few | TRBJ1-3 | TRBV2 | TGTGCCAGCAGTGCCAGCTCTGGAAACACCATATATTTT | CASSASSGNTIYF
- | - | TRBJ2-7 | TRBV2 | TGTGCCAGCAGGGGCATAGGGGCAGGGGGGATGGAGCAGTACTTC | CASRGIGAGGMEQYF
TRBD1 | - | TRBJ2-5 | TRBV27 | TGTGCCAGCAGTTTAAGATTCTCTTGGGACAGCCAAGAGACCCAGTACTTC | CASSLRFSWDSQETQYF
- | - | TRBJ1-5 | TRBV6-5 | TGTGCCAGCAGGGTAAACAGATTAAGTCAGCCCCAGCATTTT | CASRVNRLSQPQHF
TRBD1 | - | TRBJ2-7 | TRBV27 | TGTGCCAGCAGGATGACAGGGGGGGTCTATAGGGACGCTCCAATGGGTTCCTACGAGCAGTACTTC | CASRMTGGVYRDAPMGSYEQYF
- | - | TRBJ1-6 | TRBV27 | TGTGCCAGCAGTGTGGACTTGTATTCACCCCTCCACTTT | CASSVDLYSPLHF
- | - | TRBJ1-1 | TRBV10-1 | TGCGCCAGCAGTGTAAGTCCGAGGAACACTGAAGCTTTCTTT | CASSVSPRNTEAFF
- | few | TRBJ1-1 | TRBV5-6 | TGTGCCAGCAGCTTGGCCAGCACGGGGGGGACTGAAGCTTTCTTT | CASSLASTGGTEAFF
- | few | TRBJ2-7 | TRBV4-3 | TGCGCCAGCAGCCAAGATCCTACCCAGGGGTACGAGCAGTACTTC | CASSQDPTQGYEQYF
- | - | TRBJ1-1 | TRBV4-2 | TGTGCCAGCAGCCAAGCCGTGACCGGGTGGAACACTGAAGCTTTCTTT | CASSQAVTGWNTEAFF
TRBD1 | - | TRBJ1-5 | TRBV9 | TGTGCCAGCAGCGTAGGCAGGGGGCTCGATCAGCCCCAGCATTTT | CASSVGRGLDQPQHF
TRBD1 | - | TRBJ1-4 | TRBV7-9 | TGTGCCAGCAGTTTCCAATCACAGGGGGGGAACGAAAAACTGTTTTTT | CASSFQSQGGNEKLFF
TRBD1 | - | TRBJ1-1 | TRBV10-3 | TGTGCCATCTCCCCTGACAGGGGTGAGACTGAAGCTTTCTTT | CAISPDRGETEAFF
- | - | TRBJ1-4 | TRBV11-2 | TGTGCCAGCAGCTTAGTGGCACAGGGTTCGGGTGAAAAACTGTTTTTT | CASSLVAQGSGEKLFF
- | - | TRBJ1-2 | TRBV5-5 | TGTGCCAGCAGCATCCGTCGGGGAGAGAATGGCTACACCTTC | CASSIRRGENGYTF
- | - | TRBJ1-3 | TRBV7-2 | TGTGCCAGCAGCCGCGAGGCGTTCCTGGGAAACACCATATATTTT | CASSREAFLGNTIYF
- | few | TRBJ1-5 | TRBV2 | TGTGCCAGCAGAGCGGGCCTCATTATTCCGTCAAATCAGCCCCAGCATTTT | CASRAGLIIPSNQPQHF
- | - | TRBJ1-1 | TRBV18 | TGTGCCAGCTCACTTACAGTGAACACTGAAGCTTTCTTT | CASSLTVNTEAFF
- | once | TRBJ1-1 | TRBV25-1 | TGTGCCAGCAGTGAATCCGGGACGGGAGACACTGAAGCTTTCTTT | CASSESGTGDTEAFF
- | - | TRBJ2-3 | TRBV10-1 | TGCGCCAGCAGACCCTGCTGGGGCTTTTTT | CASRPCWGFF
- | - | TRBJ2-2 | TRBV14 | TGTGCCAGCAGCCCTTGGACAGAGACCGGGGAGCTGTTTTTT | CASSPWTETGELFF
- | - | TRBJ2-1 | TRBV25-1 | TGTGCCAGCTCTCCCGGGGCCTACAATGAGCAGTTCTTC | CASSPGAYNEQFF
- | - | TRBJ1-1 | TRBV18 | TGTGCCAGCTCACCAGAACAGGCGAACACTGAAGCTTTCTTT | CASSPEQANTEAFF
- | - | TRBJ1-2 | TRBV25-1 | TGTGCCAGCAGTGAGCCCGACAGGCCTGGCTACACCTTC | CASSEPDRPGYTF
- | - | TRBJ2-2 | TRBV12-5 | TGTGCTAGTGGTTTGTCGACTGTCAACACCGGGGAGCTGTTTTTT | CASGLSTVNTGELFF
- | - | TRBJ2-7 | TRBV6-6 | TGTGCCAGCAGTTACGACGGGGAGGCCTACGAGCAGTACTTC | CASSYDGEAYEQYF
TRBD1 | - | TRBJ2-7 | TRBV18 | TGTGCCAGCTCACCGGACAGGGGCCCCTACGAGCAGTACTTC | CASSPDRGPYEQYF
- | few | TRBJ1-1 | TRBV5-8 | TGTGCCAGCAGCCTCCGACTGCTCACTGAAGCTTTCTTT | CASSLRLLTEAFF
TRBD1 | - | TRBJ2-5 | TRBV7-6 | TGTGCCAGCAGCTTAGGGGACGTCACACTACAGGGGAACCAAGAGACCCAGTACTTC | CASSLGDVTLQGNQETQYF